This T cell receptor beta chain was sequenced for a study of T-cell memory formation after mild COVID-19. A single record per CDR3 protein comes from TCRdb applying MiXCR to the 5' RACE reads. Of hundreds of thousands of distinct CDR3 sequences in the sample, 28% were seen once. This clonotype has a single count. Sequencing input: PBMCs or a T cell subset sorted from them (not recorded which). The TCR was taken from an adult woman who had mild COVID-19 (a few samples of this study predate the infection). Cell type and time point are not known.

The CDR3 nucleotides read TGTGCCAGCAGCCCGGGACCCAAGAATTCACCCCTCCACTTT. Protein product: CASSPGPKNSPLHF. This chain uses TRBV14 with TRBJ1-6; possible D gene TRBD1, 5 bases. The germline gives CDR1 SGHDN, CDR2 FVKESK. The CDR3 loop spans 14 amino acids. The V gene lost 4 bases and the J gene lost 7 bases, with 11 bases spanning the gap.